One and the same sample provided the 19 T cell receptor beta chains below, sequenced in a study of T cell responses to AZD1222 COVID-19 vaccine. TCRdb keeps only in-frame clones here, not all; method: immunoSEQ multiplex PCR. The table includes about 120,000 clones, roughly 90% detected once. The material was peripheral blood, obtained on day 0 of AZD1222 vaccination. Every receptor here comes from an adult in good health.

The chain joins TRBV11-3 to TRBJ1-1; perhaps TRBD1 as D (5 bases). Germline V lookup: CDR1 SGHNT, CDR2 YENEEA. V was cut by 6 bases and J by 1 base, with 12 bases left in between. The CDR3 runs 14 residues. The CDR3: CASSHNGGNTEAFF. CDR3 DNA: TGTGCCAGCAGTCATAATGGGGGGAACACTGAAGCTTTCTTT. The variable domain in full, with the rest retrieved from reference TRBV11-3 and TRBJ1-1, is EAGVVQSPRYKIIEKKQPVAFWCNPISGHNTLYWYLQNLGQGPELLIRYENEEAVDDSQLPKDRFSAERLKGVDSTLKIQPAELGDSAVYLCASSHNGGNTEAFFGQGTRLTVV.

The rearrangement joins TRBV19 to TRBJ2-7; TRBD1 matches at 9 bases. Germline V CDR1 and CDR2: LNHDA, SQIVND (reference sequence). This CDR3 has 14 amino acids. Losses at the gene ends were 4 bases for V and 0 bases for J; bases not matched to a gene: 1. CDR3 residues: CASSKDRGSYEQYF. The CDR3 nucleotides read TGTGCCAGTAGTAAGGACAGGGGCTCCTACGAGCAGTACTTC. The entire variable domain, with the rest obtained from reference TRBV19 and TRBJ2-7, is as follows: DGGITQSPKYLFRKEGQNVTLSCEQNLNHDAMYWYRQDPGQGLRLIYYSQIVNDFQKGDIAEGYSVSREKKESFPLTVTSAQKNPTAFYLCASSKDRGSYEQYFGPGTRLTVT.

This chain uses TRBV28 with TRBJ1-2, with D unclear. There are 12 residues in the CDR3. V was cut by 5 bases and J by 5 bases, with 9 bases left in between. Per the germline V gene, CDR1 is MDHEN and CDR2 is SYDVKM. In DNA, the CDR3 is TGTGCCAGCAGTCCAGACCCATATGGCTACACCTTC. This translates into CASSPDPYGYTF.

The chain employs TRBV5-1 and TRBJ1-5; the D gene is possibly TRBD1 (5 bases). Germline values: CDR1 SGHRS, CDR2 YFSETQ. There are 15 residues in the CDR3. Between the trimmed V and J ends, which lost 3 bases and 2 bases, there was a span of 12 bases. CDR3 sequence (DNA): TGCGCCAGCAGCTCGGGGGTAGGGGGCAATCAGCCCCAGCATTTT. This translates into CASSSGVGGNQPQHF. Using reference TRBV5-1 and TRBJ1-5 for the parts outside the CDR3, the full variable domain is KAGVTQTPRYLIKTRGQQVTLSCSPISGHRSVSWYQQTPGQGLQFLFEYFSETQRNKGNFPGRFSGRQFSNSRSEMNVSTLELGDSALYLCASSSGVGGNQPQHFGDGTRLSIL.

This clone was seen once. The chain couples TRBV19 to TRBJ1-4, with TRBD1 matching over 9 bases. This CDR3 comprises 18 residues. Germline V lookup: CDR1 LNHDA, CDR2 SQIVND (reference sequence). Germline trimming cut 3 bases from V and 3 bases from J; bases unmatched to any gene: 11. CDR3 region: CASSIDLPGQGANEKLFF. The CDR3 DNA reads TGTGCCAGTAGTATTGACCTTCCGGGACAGGGAGCTAATGAAAAACTGTTTTTT.

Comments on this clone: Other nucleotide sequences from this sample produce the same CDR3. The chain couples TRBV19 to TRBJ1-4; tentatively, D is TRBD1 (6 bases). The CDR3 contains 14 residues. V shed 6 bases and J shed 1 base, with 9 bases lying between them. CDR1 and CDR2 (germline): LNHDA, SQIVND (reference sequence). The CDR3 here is CASSPTGTNEKLFF. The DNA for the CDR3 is TGTGCCAGTAGCCCGACAGGAACTAATGAAAAACTGTTTTTT.

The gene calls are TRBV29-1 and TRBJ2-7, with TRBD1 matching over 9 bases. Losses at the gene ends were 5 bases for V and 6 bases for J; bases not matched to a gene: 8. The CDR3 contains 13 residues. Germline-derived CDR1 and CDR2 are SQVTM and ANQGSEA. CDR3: CSVFRDRESEQYF. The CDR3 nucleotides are TGCAGCGTTTTCCGGGACAGGGAAAGCGAGCAGTACTTC.

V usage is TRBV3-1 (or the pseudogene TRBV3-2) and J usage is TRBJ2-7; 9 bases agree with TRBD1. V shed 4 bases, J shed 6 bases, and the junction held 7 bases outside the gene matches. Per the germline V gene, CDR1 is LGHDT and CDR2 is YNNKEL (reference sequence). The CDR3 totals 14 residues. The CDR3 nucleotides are TGTGCCAGCAGCCTACAGGGGGCGGAGGGCGAGCAGTACTTC. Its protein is CASSLQGAEGEQYF.

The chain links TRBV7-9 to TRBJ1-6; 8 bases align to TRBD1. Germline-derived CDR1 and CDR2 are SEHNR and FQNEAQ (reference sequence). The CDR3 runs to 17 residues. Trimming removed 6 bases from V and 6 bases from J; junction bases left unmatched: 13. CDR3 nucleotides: TGTGCCAGCAGTCAACCGGGACAGGAGGCGTCTAATTCACCCCTCCACTTT. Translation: CASSQPGQEASNSPLHF.

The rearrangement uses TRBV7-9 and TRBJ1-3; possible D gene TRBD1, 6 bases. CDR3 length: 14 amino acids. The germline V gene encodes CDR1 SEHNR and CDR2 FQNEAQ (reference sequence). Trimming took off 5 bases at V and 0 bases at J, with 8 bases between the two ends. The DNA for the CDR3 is TGTGCCAGCAGCCTCAGGGGCTCTGGAAACACCATATATTTT. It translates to CASSLRGSGNTIYF.

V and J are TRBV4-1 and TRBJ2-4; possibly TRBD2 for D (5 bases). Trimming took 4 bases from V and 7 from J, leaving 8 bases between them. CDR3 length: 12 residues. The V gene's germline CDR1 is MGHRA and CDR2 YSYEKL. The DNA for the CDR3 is TGCGCCAGCAGCCGGACGGGGAACATTCAGTACTTC. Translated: CASSRTGNIQYF.

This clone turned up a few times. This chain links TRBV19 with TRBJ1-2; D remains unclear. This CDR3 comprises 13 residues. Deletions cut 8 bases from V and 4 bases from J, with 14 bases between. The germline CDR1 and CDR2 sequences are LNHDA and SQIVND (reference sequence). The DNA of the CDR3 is TGTGCCAGTCGTTGGGGTGGCTCCTATGGCTACACCTTC. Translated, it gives CASRWGGSYGYTF.

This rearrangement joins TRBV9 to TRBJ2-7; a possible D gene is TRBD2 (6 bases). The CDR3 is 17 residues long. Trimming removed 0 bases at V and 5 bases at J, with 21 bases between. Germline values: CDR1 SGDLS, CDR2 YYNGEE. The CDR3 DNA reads TGTGCCAGCAGCGTAGATCCGGCGGGGCTCCACTCTGACGAGCAGTACTTC. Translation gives CASSVDPAGLHSDEQYF. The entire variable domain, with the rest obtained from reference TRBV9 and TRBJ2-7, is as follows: DSGVTQTPKHLITATGQRVTLRCSPRSGDLSVYWYQQSLDQGLQFLIQYYNGEERAKGNILERFSAQQFPDLHSELNLSSLELGDSALYFCASSVDPAGLHSDEQYFGPGTRLTVT.

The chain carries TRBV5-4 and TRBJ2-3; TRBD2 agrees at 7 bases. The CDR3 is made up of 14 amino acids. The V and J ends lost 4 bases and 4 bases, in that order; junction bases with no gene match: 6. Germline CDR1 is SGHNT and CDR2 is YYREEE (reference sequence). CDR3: CASSQRLAADTQYF. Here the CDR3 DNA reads TGTGCCAGCAGCCAACGACTAGCCGCAGATACGCAGTATTTT.

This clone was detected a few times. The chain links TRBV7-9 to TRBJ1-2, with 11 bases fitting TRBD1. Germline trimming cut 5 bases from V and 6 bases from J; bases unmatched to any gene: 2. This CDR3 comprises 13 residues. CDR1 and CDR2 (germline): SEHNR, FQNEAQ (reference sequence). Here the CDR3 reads CASSGTGGNGYTF. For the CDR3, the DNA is TGTGCCAGCAGCGGGACAGGGGGAAATGGCTACACCTTC.

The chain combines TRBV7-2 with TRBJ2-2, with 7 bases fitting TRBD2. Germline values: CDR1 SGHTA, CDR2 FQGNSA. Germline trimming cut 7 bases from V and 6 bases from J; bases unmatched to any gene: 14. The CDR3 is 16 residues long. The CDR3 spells CASTDRPSGVAGELFF. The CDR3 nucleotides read TGTGCCAGCACCGATCGACCCAGCGGGGTCGCCGGGGAGCTGTTTTTT.

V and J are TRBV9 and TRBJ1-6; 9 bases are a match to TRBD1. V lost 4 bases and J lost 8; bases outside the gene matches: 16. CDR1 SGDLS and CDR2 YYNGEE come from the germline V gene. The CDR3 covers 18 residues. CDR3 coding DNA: TGTGCCAGCAGCTCACCCGGGACAGGGAGTGTGAGGGATTCACCCCTCCACTTT. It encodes CASSSPGTGSVRDSPLHF.

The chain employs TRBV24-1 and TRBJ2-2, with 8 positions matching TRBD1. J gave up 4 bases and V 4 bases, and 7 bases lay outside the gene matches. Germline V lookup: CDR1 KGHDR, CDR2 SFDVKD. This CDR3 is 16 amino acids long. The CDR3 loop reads CATSDPGTGITGELFF. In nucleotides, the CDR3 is TGTGCCACCAGTGACCCCGGGACAGGAATCACCGGGGAGCTGTTTTTT.

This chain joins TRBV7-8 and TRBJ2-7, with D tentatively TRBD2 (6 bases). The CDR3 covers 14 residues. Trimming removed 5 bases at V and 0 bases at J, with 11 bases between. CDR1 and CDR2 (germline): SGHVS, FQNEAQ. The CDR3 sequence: CASSRDSSSYEQYF. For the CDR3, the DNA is TGTGCCAGCAGCCGGGACTCTAGCTCCTACGAGCAGTACTTC.